The 14 T cell receptor beta chains reported below all come from one sample, sequenced in a study of T cells after yellow fever vaccination. TCRdb re-analysed the 5' RACE reads in MiXCR, keeping a single row per CDR3 protein. The sample lists 70,000 to 80,000 distinct CDR3 sequences; 7.3% were seen once. The specimen comprised CD8+ T cells sorted from PBMCs, sampled approximately 11 days after the first yellow fever vaccination. The receptors were gathered from a man between 18 and 29 years old who received the YFV17D yellow fever vaccine.

Notes on this clonotype: Given a much more abundant clone one base away, this may be a read error. The chain is built from TRBV21-1 and TRBJ1-1. TRBV21-1 is noted as a pseudogene. This CDR3 has 11 amino acids. The DNA of the CDR3 is TGTGCCAGCATTACCGACACTGAAGCTTTCTTT. Encoded protein: CASITDTEAFF.

This clonotype has ten or more counts. The J gene is TRBJ2-3, the V gene TRBV5-1; tentatively, D is TRBD2 (5 bases). This CDR3 is 15 amino acids long. Trimming took off 5 bases at V and 0 bases at J, with 13 bases between the two ends. The germline V gene encodes CDR1 SGHRS and CDR2 YFSETQ. The CDR3 reads CASRFGGLSTDTQYF. The CDR3 bases are TGCGCCAGCAGGTTTGGCGGGCTTAGCACAGATACGCAGTATTTT.

This clonotype was counted at least ten times. The gene calls are TRBV12-3 or TRBV12-4 and TRBJ1-1, with a weak D call TRBD1 (6 bases). This CDR3 has 13 residues. The V and J ends lost 6 bases and 5 bases respectively, with 13 bases between them. The CDR3 spells CASSLRGATEAFF. CDR3 in DNA: TGTGCCAGCAGCCTTCGGGGGGCGACTGAAGCTTTCTTT.

A few counts support this clonotype. The rearrangement links TRBV28 to TRBJ2-2; D not resolved. Germline V lookup: CDR1 MDHEN, CDR2 SYDVKM. This CDR3 has 13 amino acids. Trimming took off 6 bases at V and 5 bases at J, with 10 bases between the two ends. CDR3 sequence (DNA): TGTGCCAGCAGGATACACCGAACCGGGGAGCTGTTTTTT. As protein: CASRIHRTGELFF.

This clonotype was observed many times. In DNA form, the CDR3 reads TGTGCCAGCAGCTTTATACCGGACAGGGGTGACTATGGCTACACCTTC. Its translation is CASSFIPDRGDYGYTF. V is TRBV11-2 and J is TRBJ1-2; 9 bases are a match to TRBD1. The CDR3 consists of 16 residues. V was clipped by 3 bases and J by 3 bases; unmatched bases: 8. Germline V gives CDR1 SGHAT, CDR2 FQNNGV.

In its sample, this clonotype was seen many times. V and J are TRBV24-1 and TRBJ2-7, with 7 bases that match TRBD1. Germline trimming cut 8 bases from V and 0 bases from J; bases unmatched to any gene: 15. The CDR3 runs to 17 residues. Germline-derived CDR1 and CDR2 are KGHDR and SFDVKD. The CDR3 sequence is CATNSNPGQRSSYEQYF. CDR3 DNA: TGTGCCACCAACAGTAACCCGGGACAGAGAAGCTCCTACGAGCAGTACTTC.

This clonotype was detected many times. This rearrangement joins TRBV6-1 to TRBJ2-1; no firm D call. The CDR3 runs to 13 residues. Germline CDR1 reads MNHNS; CDR2 reads SASEGT. Trimming removed 5 bases at V and 10 bases at J, with 15 bases between. CDR3 amino acids: CASSPTYQSEQFF. The CDR3 DNA is TGTGCCAGCAGTCCCACCTACCAGTCGGAGCAGTTCTTC.

This clonotype was found once. A much more abundant neighbour one base away suggests this may be a read error. CDR3 loop: CASSQEETCNTDTQYF. In DNA form, the CDR3 reads TGCGCCAGCAGCCAAGAGGAGACATGTAACACAGATACGCAGTATTTT. The chain has TRBV4-1 and TRBJ2-3; the D is unclear. The V end lost 0 bases, the J end lost 2 bases, and 12 bases lay between the germline ends. CDR1 MGHRA and CDR2 YSYEKL come from the germline V gene. CDR3 length equals 16 residues.

Many counts were recorded for this clonotype. J is TRBJ2-1 and V is TRBV20-1; 12 bases match TRBD2. Germline V gene data show CDR1 as DFQATT and CDR2 as SNEGSKA (reference sequence). V shed 4 bases and J 4 bases; nucleotides not matched to a gene: 5. The CDR3 has 15 amino acids. CDR3 sequence (DNA): TGCAGTGCTACACTACTAGCGGGGGGATACAATGAGCAGTTCTTC. This gives the protein CSATLLAGGYNEQFF.

The genes are TRBV2 and TRBJ2-1; 11 bases are a match to TRBD2. Germline CDR1 reads SNHLY; CDR2 reads FYNNEI. The CDR3 has 18 amino acids. CDR3: CTISFRLAGGHSYNEQFF. The CDR3 DNA reads TGTACCATCAGTTTTAGGCTAGCGGGGGGTCACTCCTACAATGAGCAGTTCTTC. Combining the CDR3 with reference TRBV2 and TRBJ2-1 gives the whole variable domain EPEVTQTPSHQVTQMGQEVILRCVPISNHLYFYWYRQILGQKVEFLVSFYNNEISEKSEIFDDQFSVERPDGSNFTLKIRSTKLEDSAMYFCTISFRLAGGHSYNEQFFGPGTRLTVL.

Many counts were recorded for this clonotype. The J gene is TRBJ2-1, the V gene TRBV27; D remains ambiguous. V was pared by 10 bases and J by 7 bases, with 8 bases between. Germline V lookup: CDR1 MNHEY, CDR2 SMNVEV (reference sequence). CDR3 length: 10 amino acids. The CDR3 DNA sequence: TGTGCCACCGGACGGAATGAGCAGTTCTTC. Translated: CATGRNEQFF.

Ten or more counts support this clonotype. The chain is built from TRBV29-1 and TRBJ2-3, with TRBD2 matching 8 bases. Germline-derived CDR1 and CDR2 are SQVTM and ANQGSEA. The CDR3 covers 16 residues. V lost 6 bases and J lost 0; bases outside the gene matches: 11. The CDR3 nucleotides are TGCAGCGTCCGGGCCGTGCGGGGGGTGAGCACAGATACGCAGTATTTT. This encodes CSVRAVRGVSTDTQYF.

This clonotype has at least ten counts. This rearrangement joins TRBV7-9 to TRBJ2-7, with a weak D call TRBD1 (6 bases). This CDR3 comprises 14 residues. Germline V gene lookup returns CDR1 SEHNR and CDR2 FQNEAQ (reference sequence). V lost 6 bases and J lost 4, with 16 bases in between. CDR3 sequence (DNA): TGTGCCAGCAGAGCCGGGACAACTGAATACGAGCAGTACTTC. Encoded protein: CASRAGTTEYEQYF.

At least ten counts were recorded for this clonotype. Because the CDR3's place on the DNA is in doubt, the DNA is left out and the CDR3 is given as listed by TCRdb. V is TRBV12-3 or TRBV12-4 and J is TRBJ2-5; the tabulated D call, TRBD1, remains unverified against the DNA. The CDR3 is made up of 14 amino acids, end residues included. Here the CDR3 reads CASSFGPGGETQYF.